The source of this T cell receptor beta chain is a study of shared clonotypes between healthy human individuals. Study-wide points: Sampling covered blood only; tissue repertoires likely differ.

In the case of this clone: Antigen unknown.

Several immunoSEQ 96-well plates shared each subset's DNA, each plate a replicate. Using immunoSEQ multiplex PCR, the repertoire was profiled, and TCRdb retains in-frame clones only, with some absent. The sample yields a few hundred thousand clones, around three quarters seen once. Per germline, CDR1 SGHNT and CDR2 YYREEE (reference sequence). With 0 bases removed from V and 1 base from J, the gap between germline ends came to 10 bases. The CDR3 runs to 15 residues. The sequence came from a woman aged 40 to 50 in good health. Some clones in this sample may be carry-over from other donors' samples. The chain recombines TRBV5-4 with TRBJ1-2; D unresolved. Input material: PBMCs. The CDR3, as DNA: TGTGCCAGCAGCTTGGTCCCAGAATATAACTATGGCTACACCTTC. Translation gives CASSLVPEYNYGYTF. The full variable domain, rest sourced from reference TRBV5-4 and TRBJ1-2, is ETGVTQSPTHLIKTRGQQVTLRCSSQSGHNTVSWYQQALGQGPQFIFQYYREEENGRGNFPPRFSGLQFPNYSSELNVNALELDDSALYLCASSLVPEYNYGYTFGSGTRLTVV.